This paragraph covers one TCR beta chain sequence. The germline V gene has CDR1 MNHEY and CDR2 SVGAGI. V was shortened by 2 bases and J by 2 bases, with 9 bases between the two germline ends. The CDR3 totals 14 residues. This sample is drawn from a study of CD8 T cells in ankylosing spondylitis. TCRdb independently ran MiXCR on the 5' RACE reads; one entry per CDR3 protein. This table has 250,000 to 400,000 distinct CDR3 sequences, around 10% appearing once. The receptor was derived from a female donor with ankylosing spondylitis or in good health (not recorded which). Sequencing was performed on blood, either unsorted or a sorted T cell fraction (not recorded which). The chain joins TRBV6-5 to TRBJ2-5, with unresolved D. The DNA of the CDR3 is TGTGCCAGCAGTTACGTGGGTAGTCAAGAGACCCAGTACTTC. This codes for CASSYVGSQETQYF.